Following are 32 T cell receptor beta chains from one sample sequenced in a study of blood T cell repertoires in COVID-19. Data came from immunoSEQ multiplex PCR; TCRdb stores just in-frame clones and leaves some out. The sample records approximately 75,000 clones, around 67% being singletons. The source material was peripheral blood. The receptor set was obtained from a human donor with acute or convalescent COVID-19. The donor label of this sample is uncertain.

The J gene is TRBJ1-1, the V gene TRBV6-5; D gene unclear. Germline CDR1 and CDR2: MNHEY and SVGAGI. The CDR3 extends over 13 amino acids. The V end lost 6 bases, the J end lost 1 base, and 9 bases lay between the germline ends. DNA for the CDR3: TGTGCCAGCAGCGACCGACAGAACACTGAAGCTTTCTTT. Translated: CASSDRQNTEAFF.

This clone has a single count. The CDR3 loop reads CASSNPGTSTGNTIYF. The DNA for the CDR3 is TGTGCCAGCAGCAACCCCGGGACATCAACTGGAAACACCATATATTTT. This chain joins TRBV14 and TRBJ1-3; maybe TRBD1 (6 bases). The CDR3 is 16 residues long. Per germline, CDR1 SGHDN and CDR2 FVKESK. V dropped 5 bases and J dropped 2 bases, with 16 bases sitting between them.

V and J are TRBV19 and TRBJ2-1, with no clear D. Trimming took off 5 bases at V and 4 bases at J, with 6 bases between the two ends. The CDR3 has 12 amino acids. The germline CDR1 and CDR2 sequences are LNHDA and SQIVND (reference sequence). CDR3 DNA: TGTGCCAGTAGTCCGGGTTACAATGAGCAGTTCTTC. Amino acids: CASSPGYNEQFF.

This clone is medium-sized within its sample. This chain connects TRBV5-6 to TRBJ2-7; the match to TRBD2 covers 8 bases. The CDR3 loop spans 14 amino acids. From germline, CDR1 is SGHDT and CDR2 YYEEEE. Trimming removed 2 bases from V and 3 bases from J; junction bases left unmatched: 4. The CDR3 reads CASSLVSGDYEQYF. The DNA for the CDR3 is TGTGCCAGCAGCTTAGTTAGCGGGGACTACGAGCAGTACTTC.

The V call is TRBV27, the J call TRBJ1-6; 8 bases map to TRBD1. CDR1 is MNHEY and CDR2 is SMNVEV in the germline V gene (reference sequence). V lost 6 bases to trimming and J lost 7 bases; unmatched junction nucleotides: 5. The length of the CDR3 is 14 residues. CDR3 region: CASRQDRVNSPLHF. CDR3 bases: TGTGCCAGCAGACAGGACAGGGTCAATTCACCCCTCCACTTT.

This clone was found a few times. The V gene is TRBV6-1, the J gene TRBJ2-3; 7 bases map to TRBD1. The V gene end was trimmed by 3 bases and the J gene end by 1 base; junction bases not matched to a gene: 4. The CDR3 is made up of 15 amino acids. Germline V gene data show CDR1 as MNHNS and CDR2 as SASEGT. This chain's CDR3 is CASSDPGTGTDTQYF. In DNA form, the CDR3 reads TGTGCCAGCAGTGATCCCGGGACAGGCACAGATACGCAGTATTTT.

The rearrangement uses TRBV19 and TRBJ2-2, with a tentative D call TRBD1 (6 bases). Germline-derived CDR1 and CDR2 are LNHDA and SQIVND (reference sequence). V was clipped by 5 bases and J by 4 bases, with 14 bases between them. The CDR3 is 15 residues long. The CDR3 is CASSWDPRGTGELFF. For the CDR3, the DNA is TGTGCCAGTAGTTGGGACCCCAGGGGCACCGGGGAGCTGTTTTTT.

The chain has TRBV7-6 and TRBJ1-4; D gene unclear. The length of the CDR3 is 15 residues. The V end lost 1 base, the J end lost 8 bases, and 14 bases lay between the germline ends. Germline loops: CDR1 SGHVS, CDR2 FNYEAQ. The CDR3 DNA reads TGTGCCAGCAGCTTAGGTGGGTCGGGAAAAGAAAAACTGTTTTTT. This sequence encodes CASSLGGSGKEKLFF.

The chain joins TRBV3-1 (or the pseudogene TRBV3-2) to TRBJ2-5; D is uncertain. Trimming stripped 0 bases from V and 4 bases from J, with 3 bases between. The CDR3 is made up of 12 amino acids. Germline CDR1 and CDR2: LGHDT and YNNKEL (reference sequence). The CDR3 nucleotides are TGTGCCAGCAGCCAAGATCGAGAGACCCAGTACTTC. Amino acids: CASSQDRETQYF.

The rearrangement uses TRBV7-9 and TRBJ1-6; D remains unclear. Trimming left V 6 bases short and J 0 bases short, with 12 bases between. This CDR3 region has 16 residues. Per germline, CDR1 SEHNR and CDR2 FQNEAQ (reference sequence). The CDR3 reads CASRGAGGSYNSPLHF. Here the CDR3 DNA reads TGTGCCAGCAGGGGAGCCGGCGGCTCCTATAATTCACCCCTCCACTTT.

CDR3 protein: CASRPPGGPQHF. The CDR3 nucleotides read TGTGCCAGCAGACCCCCGGGGGGGCCCCAGCATTTT. The chain links TRBV7-2 to TRBJ1-5, with D possibly TRBD1 on 5 matching bases. Germline loops: CDR1 SGHTA, CDR2 FQGNSA. V lost 6 bases and J lost 9, with 12 bases in between. There are 12 residues in the CDR3.

This rearrangement joins TRBV7-7 to TRBJ2-2; TRBD1 matches 9 bases. The CDR3 is 15 amino acids. Germline-derived CDR1 and CDR2 are SSHAT and FNYEAQ (reference sequence). Trimming cost V 3 bases and J 6 bases; bases outside gene matches: 5. The CDR3 DNA sequence: TGTGCCAGCAGCTTGGGAACAGGGGGCTCCGGGGAGCTGTTTTTT. Translating gives CASSLGTGGSGELFF.

V and J are TRBV15 and TRBJ1-3, with 10 bases aligning to TRBD1. V gave up 5 bases and J gave up 2 bases; unmatched junction bases: 6. Germline V gene data show CDR1 as LNHNV and CDR2 as YYDKDF (reference sequence). This CDR3 spans 16 amino acids. CDR3 residues: CATSGKGQGTGNTIYF. CDR3 nucleotide sequence: TGTGCCACCAGCGGTAAGGGACAGGGGACTGGAAACACCATATATTTT. Drawing the rest from reference TRBV15 and TRBJ1-3, the complete variable domain is DAMVIQNPRYQVTQFGKPVTLSCSQTLNHNVMYWYQQKSSQAPKLLFHYYDKDFNNEADTPDNFQSRRPNTSFCFLDIRSPGLGDTAMYLCATSGKGQGTGNTIYFGEGSWLTVV.

The V and J genes are TRBV7-3 and TRBJ2-1; the match to TRBD2 covers 7 bases. V dropped 2 bases and J dropped 4; count of bases not matched to a gene: 5. This CDR3 has 15 residues. Germline values: CDR1 SGHTA, CDR2 FQGTGA. The CDR3 here is CASSLYGLEYNEQFF. The CDR3 DNA sequence: TGTGCCAGCAGCTTATATGGACTAGAGTACAATGAGCAGTTCTTC.

This sequence joins TRBV3-1 (or the pseudogene TRBV3-2) and TRBJ1-4; D is unresolved. The CDR3 covers 15 residues. V was cut by 3 bases and J by 0 bases, with 8 bases left in between. Per germline, CDR1 LGHDT and CDR2 YNNKEL (reference sequence). CDR3 in DNA: TGTGCCAGCAGCCAGAGGGTTGCAACTAATGAAAAACTGTTTTTT. Encoded protein: CASSQRVATNEKLFF.

This clone appeared once. The chain carries TRBV9 and TRBJ2-1; D is possibly TRBD1 (6 bases). Germline V gene lookup returns CDR1 SGDLS and CDR2 YYNGEE. V was cut by 3 bases and J by 0 bases, with 10 bases left in between. The CDR3 has 15 amino acids. CDR3 amino acids: CASSATGFSYNEQFF. In DNA form, the CDR3 reads TGTGCCAGCAGCGCAACAGGGTTCTCCTACAATGAGCAGTTCTTC.

The chain carries TRBV7-3 and TRBJ2-2, with 8 bases fitting TRBD2. Germline CDR1 reads SGHTA; CDR2 reads FQGTGA. Trimming removed 5 bases from V and 0 bases from J; junction bases left unmatched: 5. CDR3 length equals 16 residues. CDR3 sequence reads: CASSLTSVTNTGELFF. CDR3 DNA: TGTGCCAGCAGCCTGACTAGCGTAACGAACACCGGGGAGCTGTTTTTT. Full variable domain (outside the CDR3, taken from reference TRBV7-3 and TRBJ2-2): GAGVSQTPSNKVTEKGKYVELRCDPISGHTALYWYRQSLGQGPEFLIYFQGTGAADDSGLPNDRFFAVRPEGSVSTLKIQRTERGDSAVYLCASSLTSVTNTGELFFGEGSRLTVL.

This clone was seen a single time. This rearrangement joins TRBV28 to TRBJ1-1; possible D gene TRBD1, 6 bases. Germline values: CDR1 MDHEN, CDR2 SYDVKM. V was cut by 7 bases and J by 1 base, with 10 bases left in between. The CDR3 spans 13 residues. CDR3 DNA sequence: TGTGCCAGCATCCGGACAGCGAACACTGAAGCTTTCTTT. Translation: CASIRTANTEAFF.

This clone was found once. The V call is TRBV6-2 or TRBV6-3, the J call TRBJ2-7, with D possibly matching TRBD2 (5 bases). Trimming took off 6 bases at V and 4 bases at J, with 13 bases between the two ends. Germline values: CDR1 MNHEY, CDR2 SVGEGT. The CDR3 spans 13 residues. The CDR3 sequence: CASSRPTGYEQYF. Here the CDR3 DNA reads TGTGCCAGCAGCCGCCCAACGGGGTACGAGCAGTACTTC.

This clone has just one count. The J gene is TRBJ1-1, the V gene TRBV10-3; D perhaps matches TRBD1 (5 bases). The CDR3 has 17 amino acids. Per the germline V gene, CDR1 is ENHRY and CDR2 is SYGVKD. V gave up 4 bases and J gave up 0 bases, with 18 bases separating them. CDR3 sequence: CAISGPGRGLMNTEAFF. The CDR3 region has the DNA TGTGCCATCAGTGGGCCGGGGAGGGGACTAATGAACACTGAAGCTTTCTTT.

J is TRBJ1-2 and V is TRBV27; D uncertain. V lost 4 bases, J lost 0 bases, and 24 bases lay in between. Per the germline V gene, CDR1 is MNHEY and CDR2 is SMNVEV (reference sequence). This CDR3 has 19 amino acids. CDR3 loop: CASSSTPGSPLHSNYGYTF. CDR3 nucleotide sequence: TGTGCCAGCAGTTCTACGCCCGGGTCGCCGCTTCACTCTAACTATGGCTACACCTTC.

The chain combines TRBV5-1 with TRBJ2-7, with D unresolved. CDR1 is SGHRS and CDR2 is YFSETQ in the germline V gene. The CDR3 consists of 15 residues. V lost 0 bases and J lost 1, with 11 bases in between. CDR3 DNA: TGCGCCAGCAGCTTGGGTCAGGCAAAATCCTACGAGCAGTACTTC. Its protein product is CASSLGQAKSYEQYF.

CDR3 region: CASSQDTPGMVREQYF. For the CDR3, the DNA is TGTGCCAGCAGCCAAGATACCCCGGGAATGGTTCGCGAGCAGTACTTC. The chain uses TRBV3-1 (or the pseudogene TRBV3-2) and TRBJ2-7, with TRBD2 as a possible D gene (5 bases). Trimming stripped 0 bases from V and 6 bases from J, with 18 bases between. The CDR3 covers 16 residues. Germline-derived CDR1 and CDR2 are LGHDT and YNNKEL (reference sequence).

This clone was observed a handful of times. V and J are TRBV28 and TRBJ1-1, with TRBD1 as a possible D gene (5 bases). The CDR3 has 14 amino acids. CDR1 is MDHEN and CDR2 is SYDVKM in the germline V gene. V gave up 2 bases and J gave up 5 bases, with 12 bases separating them. The CDR3: CASSLGGSGTEAFF. CDR3 in DNA: TGTGCCAGCAGTTTAGGGGGGTCGGGGACTGAAGCTTTCTTT.

This chain uses TRBV11-2 with TRBJ1-1, with TRBD1 matching 7 bases. Germline V gene sequence: CDR1 SGHAT, CDR2 FQNNGV. After removal of 4 bases from V and 11 bases from J, the junction contained 10 bases not matched to a gene. This CDR3 comprises 13 residues. CDR3: CASSSDAGTAAFF. The CDR3 DNA reads TGTGCCAGCAGCTCCGATGCGGGGACAGCCGCTTTCTTT. Complete variable domain (other parts from reference TRBV11-2 and TRBJ1-1): EAGVAQSPRYKIIEKRQSVAFWCNPISGHATLYWYQQILGQGPKLLIQFQNNGVVDDSQLPKDRFSAERLKGVDSTLKIQPAKLEDSAVYLCASSSDAGTAAFFGQGTRLTVV.

This clone was observed a few times. The CDR3 nucleotides read TGTGCCACCCAGGGGCTGGGACTAGGGCCCACTGAGCAGTTCTTC. As protein: CATQGLGLGPTEQFF. The rearrangement joins TRBV10-3 to TRBJ2-1, with 8 bases lining up with TRBD2. Germline CDR1 reads ENHRY; CDR2 reads SYGVKD. V gave up 10 bases and J gave up 9 bases; unmatched junction bases: 17. CDR3 size: 15 residues.

This rearrangement joins TRBV24-1 to TRBJ2-3; D unclear. Per the germline V gene, CDR1 is KGHDR and CDR2 is SFDVKD. This CDR3 contains 15 residues. V was cut by 4 bases and J by 0 bases, with 10 bases left in between. CDR3 in amino acids: CATSETIRSTDTQYF. The CDR3 region has the DNA TGTGCCACCAGTGAAACTATTCGGAGCACAGATACGCAGTATTTT.

This clone was recorded a few times. V and J are TRBV6-5 and TRBJ2-3; tentatively, D is TRBD2 (5 bases). V shed 7 bases and J shed 1 base, with 12 bases lying between them. The CDR3 extends over 14 amino acids. Germline CDR1 and CDR2: MNHEY and SVGAGI. The chain's CDR3 is CASKVEAGTDTQYF. The CDR3 DNA reads as TGTGCCAGCAAAGTTGAAGCGGGCACAGATACGCAGTATTTT.

This chain joins TRBV4-3 and TRBJ2-6, with 8 bases matching TRBD1. V was clipped by 4 bases and J by 1 base; unmatched bases: 3. Germline V gene data show CDR1 as LGHNA and CDR2 as YSLEER. The CDR3 is 16 amino acids. The CDR3 DNA is TGCGCCAGCAGCCGGGACAGGAGTTCTGGGGCCAACGTCCTGACTTTC. Translated: CASSRDRSSGANVLTF.

This chain links TRBV27 with TRBJ1-6; TRBD1 is a possible D gene (5 bases). CDR3 length: 14 residues. Germline V gene data show CDR1 as MNHEY and CDR2 as SMNVEV (reference sequence). V lost 4 bases to trimming and J lost 6 bases, with 10 bases between them. The CDR3 region is CASSSRQGNSPLHF. The CDR3 nucleotides are TGTGCCAGCAGTTCCCGGCAGGGTAATTCACCCCTCCACTTT.

This clone is a singleton in its sample. The rearrangement joins TRBV12-3 or TRBV12-4 to TRBJ2-5; possible D gene TRBD1, 6 bases. Trimming pared 6 bases from V and 14 bases from J, leaving 19 bases between. The CDR3 sequence is 12 residues long. CDR3 coding DNA: TGTGCCAGCAGCCGACAGGCTGCGTACGGTTACTTC. Its translation is CASSRQAAYGYF.

The chain's CDR3 is CASSLGQGGSFAGELFF. The DNA for the CDR3 is TGTGCCAGTAGCCTTGGACAGGGCGGTTCCTTCGCCGGGGAGCTGTTTTTT. V and J are TRBV19 and TRBJ2-2; 8 nucleotides line up with TRBD1. The ends lost 6 bases at V and 6 bases at J; junction bases unmatched: 15. Germline V gives CDR1 LNHDA, CDR2 SQIVND (reference sequence). The CDR3 consists of 17 residues.